This T cell receptor (beta chain) was recorded in a study of monozygotic twins with inflammatory bowel disease. General observations from the study: Lower sharing of clonotypes with other individuals was seen in IBD patients than in healthy twins. This was most marked in patients showing signs of disease activity.

TCRdb reanalyzed the 5' RACE reads, giving one entry per CDR3 protein sequence and no DNA. Reported are some 330,000 distinct CDR3 sequences; the ten largest clones contain over 5.5%. On this clonotype: Its antigen is undetermined.

The CDR3 runs 16 residues. CDR1 is MDHEN, CDR2 SYDVKM, per germline. The blood volume drawn from each donor was around 2.5 ml. T cells were not sorted, and total RNA was isolated straight from whole blood. Sequencing was done on a sample of blood. The source of this sequence is a human donor with ulcerative colitis or Crohn's disease, or a healthy co-twin of an affected twin (not recorded which). The chain uses TRBV28 and TRBJ1-5; TCRdb's assignment of TRBD1 cannot be checked, as there is no DNA. The CDR3 sequence is CASSLHDRGGGQPQHF.